This T cell receptor (beta chain) appears in the sequencing data of a study of OX40 agonist ivuxolimab in advanced cancers. In the study overall: Each patient was given ivuxolimab into a vein every 2 weeks, at 0.01 to 10 mg/kg. In three patients, partial responses were observed, one with hepatocellular carcinoma and two with cutaneous melanoma.

The table came from immunoSEQ multiplex PCR; TCRdb's copy has only in-frame clones and leaves some out. The sample has fewer than 30,000 clones, 88% seen once. Exclusion applied to patients with autoimmune disease history or systemic immunosuppression. The CDR3 totals 14 residues. The V gene end was trimmed by 0 bases and the J gene end by 6 bases; junction bases not matched to a gene: 4. The V gene's germline CDR1 is SGHRS and CDR2 YFSETQ. The V call is TRBV5-1, the J call TRBJ1-1; 8 bases match TRBD1. The TCR originated in an adult with an advanced solid tumor such as melanoma, head and neck, liver or kidney cancer. Here the sequenced sample was CD4+ or CD8+ T cells sorted from blood, taken in a trial of the OX40 agonist ivuxolimab. The CDR3 bases are TGCGCCAGCAGCTTGGGGGGACAGGTCGCTGAAGCTTTCTTT. This encodes CASSLGGQVAEAFF.